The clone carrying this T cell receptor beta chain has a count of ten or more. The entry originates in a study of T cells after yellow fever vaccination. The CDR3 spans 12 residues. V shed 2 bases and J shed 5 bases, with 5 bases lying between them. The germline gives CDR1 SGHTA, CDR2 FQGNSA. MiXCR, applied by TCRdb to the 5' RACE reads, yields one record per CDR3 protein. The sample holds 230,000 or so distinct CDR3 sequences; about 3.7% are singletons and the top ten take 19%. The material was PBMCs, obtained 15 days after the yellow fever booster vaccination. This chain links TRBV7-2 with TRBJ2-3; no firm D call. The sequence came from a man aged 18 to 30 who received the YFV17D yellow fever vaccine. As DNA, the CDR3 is TGTGCCAGCAGCTTACTAAGAGATACGCAGTATTTT. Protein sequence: CASSLLRDTQYF.